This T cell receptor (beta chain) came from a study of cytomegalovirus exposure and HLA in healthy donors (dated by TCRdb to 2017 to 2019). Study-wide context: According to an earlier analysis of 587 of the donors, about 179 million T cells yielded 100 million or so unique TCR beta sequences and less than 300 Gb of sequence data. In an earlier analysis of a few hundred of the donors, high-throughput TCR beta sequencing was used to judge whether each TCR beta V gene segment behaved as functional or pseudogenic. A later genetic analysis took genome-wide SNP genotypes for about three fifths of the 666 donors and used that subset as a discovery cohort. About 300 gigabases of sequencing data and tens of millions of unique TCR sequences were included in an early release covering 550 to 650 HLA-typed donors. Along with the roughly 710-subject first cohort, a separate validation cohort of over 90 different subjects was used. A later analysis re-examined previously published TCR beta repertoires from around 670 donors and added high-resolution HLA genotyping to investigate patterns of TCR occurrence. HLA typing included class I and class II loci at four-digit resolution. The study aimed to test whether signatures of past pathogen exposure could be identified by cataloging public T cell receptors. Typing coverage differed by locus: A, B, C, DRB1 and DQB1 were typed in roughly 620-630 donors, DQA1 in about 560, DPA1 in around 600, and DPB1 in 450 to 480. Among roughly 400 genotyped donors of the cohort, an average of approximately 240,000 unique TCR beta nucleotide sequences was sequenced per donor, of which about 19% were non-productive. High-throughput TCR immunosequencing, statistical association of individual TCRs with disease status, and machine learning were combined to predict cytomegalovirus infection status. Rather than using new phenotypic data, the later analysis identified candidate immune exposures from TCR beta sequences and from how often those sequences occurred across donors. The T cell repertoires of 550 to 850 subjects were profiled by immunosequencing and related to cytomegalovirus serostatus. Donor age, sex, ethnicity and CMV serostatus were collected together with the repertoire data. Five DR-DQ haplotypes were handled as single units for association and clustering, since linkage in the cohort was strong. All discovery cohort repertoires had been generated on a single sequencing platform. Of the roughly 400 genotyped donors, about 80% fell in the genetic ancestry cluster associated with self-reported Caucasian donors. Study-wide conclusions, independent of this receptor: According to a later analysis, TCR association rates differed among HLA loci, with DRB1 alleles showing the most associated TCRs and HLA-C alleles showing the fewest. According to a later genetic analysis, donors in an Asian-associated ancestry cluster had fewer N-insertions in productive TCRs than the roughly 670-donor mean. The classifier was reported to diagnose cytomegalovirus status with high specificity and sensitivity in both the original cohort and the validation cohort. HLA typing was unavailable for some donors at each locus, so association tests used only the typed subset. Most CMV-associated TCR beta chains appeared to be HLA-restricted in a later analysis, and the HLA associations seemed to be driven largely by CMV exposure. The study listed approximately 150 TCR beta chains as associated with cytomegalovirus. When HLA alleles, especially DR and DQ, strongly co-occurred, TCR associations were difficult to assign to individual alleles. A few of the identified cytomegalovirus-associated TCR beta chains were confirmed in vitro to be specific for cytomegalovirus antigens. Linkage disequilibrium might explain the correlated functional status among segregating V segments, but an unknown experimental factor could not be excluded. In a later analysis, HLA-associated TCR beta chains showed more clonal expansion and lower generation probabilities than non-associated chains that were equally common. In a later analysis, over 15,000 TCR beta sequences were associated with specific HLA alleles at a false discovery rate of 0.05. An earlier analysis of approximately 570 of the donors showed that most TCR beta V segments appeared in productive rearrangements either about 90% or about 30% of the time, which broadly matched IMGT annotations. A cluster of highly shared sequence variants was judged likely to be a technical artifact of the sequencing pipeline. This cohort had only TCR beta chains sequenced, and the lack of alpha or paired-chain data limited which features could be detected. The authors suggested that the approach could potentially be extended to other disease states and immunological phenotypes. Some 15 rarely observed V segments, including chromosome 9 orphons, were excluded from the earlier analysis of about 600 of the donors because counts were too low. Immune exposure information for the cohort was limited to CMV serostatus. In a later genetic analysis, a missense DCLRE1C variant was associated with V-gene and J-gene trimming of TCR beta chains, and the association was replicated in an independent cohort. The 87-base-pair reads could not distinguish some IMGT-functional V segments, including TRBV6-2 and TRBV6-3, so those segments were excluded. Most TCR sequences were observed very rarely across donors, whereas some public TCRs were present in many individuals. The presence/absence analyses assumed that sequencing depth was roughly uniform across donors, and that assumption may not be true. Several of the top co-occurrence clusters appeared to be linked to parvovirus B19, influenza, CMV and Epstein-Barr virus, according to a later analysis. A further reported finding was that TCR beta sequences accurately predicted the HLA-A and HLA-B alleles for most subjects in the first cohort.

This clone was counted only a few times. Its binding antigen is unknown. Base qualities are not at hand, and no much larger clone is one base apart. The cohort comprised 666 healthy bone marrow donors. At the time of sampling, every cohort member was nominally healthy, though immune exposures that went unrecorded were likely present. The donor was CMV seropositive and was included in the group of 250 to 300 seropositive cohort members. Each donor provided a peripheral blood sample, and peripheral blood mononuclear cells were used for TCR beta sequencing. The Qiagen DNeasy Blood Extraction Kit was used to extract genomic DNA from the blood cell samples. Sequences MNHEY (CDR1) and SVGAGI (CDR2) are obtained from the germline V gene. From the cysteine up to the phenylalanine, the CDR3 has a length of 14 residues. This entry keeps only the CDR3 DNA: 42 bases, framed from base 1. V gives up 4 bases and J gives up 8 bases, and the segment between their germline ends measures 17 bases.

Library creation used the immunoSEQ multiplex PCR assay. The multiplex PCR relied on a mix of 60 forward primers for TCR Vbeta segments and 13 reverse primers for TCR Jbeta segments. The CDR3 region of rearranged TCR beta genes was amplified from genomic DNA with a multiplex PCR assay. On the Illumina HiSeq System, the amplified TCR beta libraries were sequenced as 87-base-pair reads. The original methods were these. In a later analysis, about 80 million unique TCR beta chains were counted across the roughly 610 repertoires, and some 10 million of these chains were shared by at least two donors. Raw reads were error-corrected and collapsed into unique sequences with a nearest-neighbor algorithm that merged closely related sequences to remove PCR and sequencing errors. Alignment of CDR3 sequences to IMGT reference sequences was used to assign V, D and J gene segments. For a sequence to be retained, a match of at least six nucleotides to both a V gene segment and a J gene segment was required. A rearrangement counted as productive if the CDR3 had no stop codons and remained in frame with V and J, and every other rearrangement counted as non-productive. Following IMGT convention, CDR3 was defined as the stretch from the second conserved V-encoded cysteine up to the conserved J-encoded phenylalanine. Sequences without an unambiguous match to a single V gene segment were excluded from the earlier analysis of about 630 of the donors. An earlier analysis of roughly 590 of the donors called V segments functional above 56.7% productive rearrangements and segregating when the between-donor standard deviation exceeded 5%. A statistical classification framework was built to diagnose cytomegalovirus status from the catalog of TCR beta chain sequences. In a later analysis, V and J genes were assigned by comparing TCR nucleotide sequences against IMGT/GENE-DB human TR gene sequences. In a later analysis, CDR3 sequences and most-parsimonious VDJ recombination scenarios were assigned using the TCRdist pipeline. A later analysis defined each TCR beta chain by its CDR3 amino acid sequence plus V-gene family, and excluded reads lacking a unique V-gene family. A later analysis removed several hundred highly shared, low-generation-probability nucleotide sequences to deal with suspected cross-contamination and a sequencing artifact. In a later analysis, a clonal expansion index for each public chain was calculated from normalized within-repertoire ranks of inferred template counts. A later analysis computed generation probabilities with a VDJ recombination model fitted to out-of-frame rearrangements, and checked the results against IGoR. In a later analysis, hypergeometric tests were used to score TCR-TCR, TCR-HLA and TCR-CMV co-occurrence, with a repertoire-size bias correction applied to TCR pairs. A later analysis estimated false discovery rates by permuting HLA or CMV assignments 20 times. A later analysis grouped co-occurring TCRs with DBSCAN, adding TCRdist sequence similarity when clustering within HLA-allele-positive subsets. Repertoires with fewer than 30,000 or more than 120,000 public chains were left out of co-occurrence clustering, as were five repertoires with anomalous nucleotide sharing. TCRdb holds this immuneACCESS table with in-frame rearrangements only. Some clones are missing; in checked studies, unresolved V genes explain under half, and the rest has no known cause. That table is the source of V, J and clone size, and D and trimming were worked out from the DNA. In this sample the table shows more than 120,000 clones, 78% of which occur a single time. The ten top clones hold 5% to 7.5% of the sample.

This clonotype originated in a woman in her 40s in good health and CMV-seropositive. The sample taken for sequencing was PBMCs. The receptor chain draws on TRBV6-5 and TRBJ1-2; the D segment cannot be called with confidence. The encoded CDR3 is CASSSRSPGGGYTF. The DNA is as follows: TGTGCCAGCAGTTCTCGAAGCCCCGGCGGAGGCTACACCTTC.